This note documents a single T cell receptor beta chain sequence. From germline, CDR1 is LNHDA and CDR2 SQIVND (reference sequence). With V trimmed by 9 bases and J by 4 bases, 8 bases remained unmatched. The CDR3 has 14 amino acids. Here immunoSEQ multiplex PCR was the method, and the copy in TCRdb shows in-frame clones only, minus some. The sample yields about 8,400 clones, roughly 90% seen once. Indicated treatment: randomized to nivolumab then ipilimumab (arm A) or the reverse (arm B). Patients had received no earlier DNA-damaging chemotherapy. PBMC sorting kept live CD3+CD8+ cells without CD19 or CD56. This sample is drawn from a study of sequential checkpoint blockade in melanoma. Study-level information: After both sequences, patients received maintenance nivolumab.

The sequence derives from a human donor with melanoma. This chain connects TRBV19 to TRBJ1-1; TRBD1 aligns across 10 bases. Sequencing was performed on CD8+ T cells sorted from blood (inferred from file names), taken from a patient given nivolumab and ipilimumab in sequence. CDR3 sequence (DNA): TGTGCCAGCGACAGGGGGCTATCGGGCACTGAAGCTTTCTTT. This translates into CASDRGLSGTEAFF.